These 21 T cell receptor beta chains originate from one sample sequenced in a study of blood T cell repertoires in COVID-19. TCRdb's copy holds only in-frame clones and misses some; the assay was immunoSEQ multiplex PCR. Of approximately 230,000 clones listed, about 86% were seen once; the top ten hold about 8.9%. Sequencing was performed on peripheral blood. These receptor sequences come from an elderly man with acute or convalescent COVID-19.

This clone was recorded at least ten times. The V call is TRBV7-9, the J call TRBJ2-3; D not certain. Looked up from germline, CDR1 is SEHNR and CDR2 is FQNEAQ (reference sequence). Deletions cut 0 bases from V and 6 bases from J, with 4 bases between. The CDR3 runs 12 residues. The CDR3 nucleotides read TGTGCCAGCAGCTTAGCGCGGGATACGCAGTATTTT. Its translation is CASSLARDTQYF.

For the CDR3, the DNA is TGTGCCAGCAGTTACGGGAACAGGGCGACTGAAGCTTTCTTT. It translates to CASSYGNRATEAFF. The chain has TRBV6-2 or TRBV6-3 and TRBJ1-1, with a weak D call TRBD1 (6 bases). CDR1 and CDR2 from the germline V gene are MNHEY and SVGEGT. V dropped 2 bases and J dropped 5 bases, with 12 bases sitting between them. This CDR3 spans 14 amino acids.

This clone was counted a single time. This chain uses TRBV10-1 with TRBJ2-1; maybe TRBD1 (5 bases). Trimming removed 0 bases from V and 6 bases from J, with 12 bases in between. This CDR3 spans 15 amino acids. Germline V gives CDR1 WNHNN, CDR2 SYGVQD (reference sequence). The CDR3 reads CASSESGLRGNEQFF. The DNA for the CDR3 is TGCGCCAGCAGTGAGTCGGGTTTAAGGGGCAATGAGCAGTTCTTC.

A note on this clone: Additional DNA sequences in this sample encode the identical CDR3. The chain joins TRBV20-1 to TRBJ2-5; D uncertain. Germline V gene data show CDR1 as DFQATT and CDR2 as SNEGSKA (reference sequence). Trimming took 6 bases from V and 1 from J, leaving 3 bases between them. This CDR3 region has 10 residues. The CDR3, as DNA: TGCAGTGCCAGCCAAGAGACCCAGTACTTC. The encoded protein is CSASQETQYF.

Here the CDR3 reads CATSDFAGNQETQYF. The CDR3 DNA follows: TGTGCCACCAGTGATTTTGCGGGAAACCAAGAGACCCAGTACTTC. The V call is TRBV24-1, the J call TRBJ2-5; D is possibly TRBD2 (6 bases). The CDR3 consists of 15 residues. Germline V gives CDR1 KGHDR, CDR2 SFDVKD. Trimming removed 1 base at V and 0 bases at J, with 8 bases between.

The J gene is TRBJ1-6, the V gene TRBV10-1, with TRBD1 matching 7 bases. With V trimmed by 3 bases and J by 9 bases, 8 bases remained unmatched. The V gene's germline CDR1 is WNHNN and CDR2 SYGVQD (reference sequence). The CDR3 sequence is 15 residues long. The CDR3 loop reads CASSESRAGGSPLHF. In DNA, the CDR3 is TGCGCCAGCAGTGAATCAAGGGCAGGGGGTTCACCCCTCCACTTT.

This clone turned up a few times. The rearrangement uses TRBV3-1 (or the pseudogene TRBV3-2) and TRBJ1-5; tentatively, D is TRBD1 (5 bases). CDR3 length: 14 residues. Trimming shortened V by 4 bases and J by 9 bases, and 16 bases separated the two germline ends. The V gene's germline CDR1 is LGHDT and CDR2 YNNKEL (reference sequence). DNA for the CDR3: TGTGCCAGCAGCCCCCGAGGGACTGCCCTGCCCCAGCATTTT. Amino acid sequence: CASSPRGTALPQHF.

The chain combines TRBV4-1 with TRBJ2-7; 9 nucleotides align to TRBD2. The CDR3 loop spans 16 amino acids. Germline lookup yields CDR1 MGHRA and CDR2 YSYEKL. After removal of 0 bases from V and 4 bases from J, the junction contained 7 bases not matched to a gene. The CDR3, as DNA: TGCGCCAGCAGCCAAGACCCCGGGACTAGCCTTTACGAGCAGTACTTC. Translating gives CASSQDPGTSLYEQYF.

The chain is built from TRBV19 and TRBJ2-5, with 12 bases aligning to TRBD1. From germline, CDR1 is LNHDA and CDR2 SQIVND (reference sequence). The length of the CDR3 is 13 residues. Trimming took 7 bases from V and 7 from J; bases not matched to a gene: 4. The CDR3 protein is CASTGTGGLTQYF. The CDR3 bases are TGTGCCAGTACAGGGACAGGGGGCTTGACCCAGTACTTC.

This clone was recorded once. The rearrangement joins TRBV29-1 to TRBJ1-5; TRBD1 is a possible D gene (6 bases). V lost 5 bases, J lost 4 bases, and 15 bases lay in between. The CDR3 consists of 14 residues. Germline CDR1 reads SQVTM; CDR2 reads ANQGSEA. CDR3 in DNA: TGCAGCGTTTCTGCGGGGGGCGTAAATCAGCCCCAGCATTTT. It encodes CSVSAGGVNQPQHF.

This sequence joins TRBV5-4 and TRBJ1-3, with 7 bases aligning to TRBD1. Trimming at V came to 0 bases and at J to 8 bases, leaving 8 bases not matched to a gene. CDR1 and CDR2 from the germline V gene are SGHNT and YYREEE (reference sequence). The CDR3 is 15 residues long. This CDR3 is CASSLGQGTGDTIYF. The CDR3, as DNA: TGTGCCAGCAGCTTGGGACAGGGAACCGGGGACACCATATATTTT.

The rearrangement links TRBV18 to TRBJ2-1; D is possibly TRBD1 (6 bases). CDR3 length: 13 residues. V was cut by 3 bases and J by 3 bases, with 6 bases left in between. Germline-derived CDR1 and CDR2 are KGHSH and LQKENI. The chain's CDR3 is CASSPDSYNEQFF. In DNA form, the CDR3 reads TGTGCCAGCTCACCGGACAGCTACAATGAGCAGTTCTTC.

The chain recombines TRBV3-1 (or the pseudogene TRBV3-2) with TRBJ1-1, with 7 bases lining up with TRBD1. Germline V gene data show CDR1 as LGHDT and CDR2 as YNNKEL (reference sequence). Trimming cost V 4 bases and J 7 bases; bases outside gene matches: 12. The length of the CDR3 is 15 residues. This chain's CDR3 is CASSPRTRNRGEAFF. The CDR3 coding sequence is TGTGCCAGCAGCCCGAGGACCCGTAACAGGGGTGAAGCTTTCTTT.

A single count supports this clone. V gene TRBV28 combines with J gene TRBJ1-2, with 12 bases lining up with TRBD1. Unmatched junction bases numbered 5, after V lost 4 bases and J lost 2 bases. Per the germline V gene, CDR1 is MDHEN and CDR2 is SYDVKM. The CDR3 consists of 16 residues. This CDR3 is CASSSTGTGGNYGYTF. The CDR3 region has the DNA TGTGCCAGCAGTTCCACAGGGACAGGGGGCAACTATGGCTACACCTTC.

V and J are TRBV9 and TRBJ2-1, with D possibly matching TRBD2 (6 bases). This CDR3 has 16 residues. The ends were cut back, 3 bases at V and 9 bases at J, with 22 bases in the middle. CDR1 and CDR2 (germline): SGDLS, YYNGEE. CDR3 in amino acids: CASSAQPGVSGGEQFF. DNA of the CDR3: TGTGCCAGCAGCGCCCAGCCGGGAGTCTCTGGGGGTGAGCAGTTCTTC.

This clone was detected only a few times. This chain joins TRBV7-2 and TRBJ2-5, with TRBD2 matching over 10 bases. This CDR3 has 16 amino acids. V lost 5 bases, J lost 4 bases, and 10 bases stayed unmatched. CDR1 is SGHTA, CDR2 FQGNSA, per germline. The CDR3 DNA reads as TGTGCCAGCAGCCATCCTAGCGGGAGTTTGCTAGAGACCCAGTACTTC. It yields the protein CASSHPSGSLLETQYF.

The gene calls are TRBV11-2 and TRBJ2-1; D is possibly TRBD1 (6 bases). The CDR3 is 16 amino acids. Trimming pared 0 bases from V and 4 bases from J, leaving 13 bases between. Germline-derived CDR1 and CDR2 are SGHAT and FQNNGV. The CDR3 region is CASSLEGRGSYNEQFF. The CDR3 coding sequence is TGTGCCAGCAGCTTAGAAGGCAGGGGATCTTACAATGAGCAGTTCTTC.

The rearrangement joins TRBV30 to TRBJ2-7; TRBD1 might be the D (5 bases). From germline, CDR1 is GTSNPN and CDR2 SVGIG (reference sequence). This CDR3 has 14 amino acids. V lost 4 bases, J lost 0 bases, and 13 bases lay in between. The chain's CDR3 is CAWNRQRSSYEQYF. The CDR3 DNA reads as TGTGCCTGGAATAGACAGAGAAGCTCCTACGAGCAGTACTTC. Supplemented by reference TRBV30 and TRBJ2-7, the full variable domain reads SQTIHQWPATLVQPVGSPLSLECTVEGTSNPNLYWYRQAAGRGLQLLFYSVGIGQISSEVPQNLSASRPQDRQFILSSKKLLLSDSGFYLCAWNRQRSSYEQYFGPGTRLTVT.

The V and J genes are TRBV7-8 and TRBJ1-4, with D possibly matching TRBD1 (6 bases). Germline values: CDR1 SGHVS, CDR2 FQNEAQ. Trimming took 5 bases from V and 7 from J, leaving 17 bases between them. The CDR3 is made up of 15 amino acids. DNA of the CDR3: TGTGCCAGCAGCCACAACAGGGAATATAGTGAAAAACTGTTTTTT. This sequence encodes CASSHNREYSEKLFF. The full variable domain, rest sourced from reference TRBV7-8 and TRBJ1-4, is GAGVSQSPRYKVAKRGQDVALRCDPISGHVSLFWYQQALGQGPEFLTYFQNEAQLDKSGLPSDRFFAERPEGSVSTLKIQRTQQEDSAVYLCASSHNREYSEKLFFGSGTQLSVL.

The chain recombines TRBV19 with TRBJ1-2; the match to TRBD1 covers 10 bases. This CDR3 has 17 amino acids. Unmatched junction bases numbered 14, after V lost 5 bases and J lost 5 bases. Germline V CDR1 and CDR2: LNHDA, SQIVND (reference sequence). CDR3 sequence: CASSLWTGGKLSYGYTF. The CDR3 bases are TGTGCCAGTAGTCTCTGGACAGGGGGGAAGCTCTCGTATGGCTACACCTTC. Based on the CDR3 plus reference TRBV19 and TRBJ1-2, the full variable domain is DGGITQSPKYLFRKEGQNVTLSCEQNLNHDAMYWYRQDPGQGLRLIYYSQIVNDFQKGDIAEGYSVSREKKESFPLTVTSAQKNPTAFYLCASSLWTGGKLSYGYTFGSGTRLTVV.

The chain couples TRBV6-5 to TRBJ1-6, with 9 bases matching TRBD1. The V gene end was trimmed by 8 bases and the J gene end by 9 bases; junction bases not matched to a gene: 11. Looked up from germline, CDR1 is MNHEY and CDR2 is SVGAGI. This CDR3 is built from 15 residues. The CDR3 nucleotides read TGTGCCAGCGCCACAGGGGGCGCCAGGGGTTCACCCCTCCACTTT. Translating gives CASATGGARGSPLHF.